The entry below describes one T cell receptor (beta chain). The source of the sample is a study of blood T cell repertoires in COVID-19. Study background: PBMCs, B-cell-depleted T cells, or T cells were the source of the cDNA or gDNA that made up the material.

V trimming: 5 bases; J trimming: 5 bases; junction bases outside the gene matches: 10. Germline V gene data show CDR1 as SGHTA and CDR2 as FQGTGA. This CDR3 contains 16 residues. Clones were sequenced by immunoSEQ multiplex PCR, and TCRdb holds only the in-frame ones, with some missing. The sample contains around 30,000 clones, roughly 80% of which appear only once. Sequences were obtained from peripheral blood. This clonotype was sampled from a man older than 75 with active or convalescent COVID-19. The chain carries TRBV7-3 and TRBJ2-2; 8 nucleotides agree with TRBD2. In DNA form, the CDR3 reads TGTGCCAGCAGCGCATCGGGAGGGGGAGTAACCGGGGAGCTGTTTTTT. Protein sequence: CASSASGGGVTGELFF. Full variable domain (missing parts from reference TRBV7-3 and TRBJ2-2): GAGVSQTPSNKVTEKGKYVELRCDPISGHTALYWYRQSLGQGPEFLIYFQGTGAADDSGLPNDRFFAVRPEGSVSTLKIQRTERGDSAVYLCASSASGGGVTGELFFGEGSRLTVL.